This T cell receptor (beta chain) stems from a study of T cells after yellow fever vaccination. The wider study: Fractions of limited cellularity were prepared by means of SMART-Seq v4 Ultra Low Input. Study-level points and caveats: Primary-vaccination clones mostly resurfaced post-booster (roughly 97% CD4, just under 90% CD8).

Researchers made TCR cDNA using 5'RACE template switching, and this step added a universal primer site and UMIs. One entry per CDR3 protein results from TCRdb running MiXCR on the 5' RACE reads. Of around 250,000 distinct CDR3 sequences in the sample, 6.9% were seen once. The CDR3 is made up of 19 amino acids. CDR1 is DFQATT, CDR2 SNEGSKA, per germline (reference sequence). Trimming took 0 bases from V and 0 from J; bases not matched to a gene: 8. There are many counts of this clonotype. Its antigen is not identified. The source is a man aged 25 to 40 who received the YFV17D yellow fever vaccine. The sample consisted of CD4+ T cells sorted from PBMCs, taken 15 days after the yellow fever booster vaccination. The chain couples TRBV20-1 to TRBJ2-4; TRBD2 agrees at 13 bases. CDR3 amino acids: CSARETGTSGTLAKNIQYF. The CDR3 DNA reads TGCAGTGCTAGAGAGACCGGGACTAGCGGGACTCTAGCCAAAAACATTCAGTACTTC.